One and the same sample provided the 3 T cell receptor beta chains below, sequenced in a study of neoadjuvant anti-PD-1 for oral cavity cancer. TCRdb's copy holds only in-frame clones and misses some; the assay was immunoSEQ multiplex PCR. The sample consists of roughly 13,000 clones, roughly four fifths of them appearing once. Described time point: after neoadjuvant nivolumab, at surgical resection. Sequencing used PBMCs, obtained after nivolumab (anti-PD-1) treatment. These receptors all come from a person aged 35-79 years with oral cavity squamous cell carcinoma.

The genes are TRBV19 and TRBJ2-3; the D is unclear. V was pared by 3 bases and J by 2 bases, with 6 bases between. CDR3 size: 13 residues. Germline V gives CDR1 LNHDA, CDR2 SQIVND (reference sequence). The CDR3 sequence: CASSIAATDTQYF. CDR3 in DNA: TGTGCCAGTAGTATCGCCGCCACAGATACGCAGTATTTT.

The chain combines TRBV19 with TRBJ1-2, with 8 bases fitting TRBD1. CDR1 is LNHDA, CDR2 SQIVND, per germline (reference sequence). The CDR3 covers 12 residues. Trimming cost V 4 bases and J 6 bases; bases outside gene matches: 1. CDR3 region: CASSRQGNGYTF. The CDR3 DNA is TGTGCCAGTAGTAGACAGGGGAATGGCTACACCTTC.

The genes are TRBV7-9 and TRBJ1-1; tentative D call: TRBD1 (6 bases). The CDR3 covers 17 residues. Trimming left V 2 bases short and J 4 bases short, with 20 bases between. Germline V gene sequence: CDR1 SEHNR, CDR2 FQNEAQ (reference sequence). The CDR3 region has the DNA TGTGCCAGCAGCTTACTGAACTACAGGGTCTCGGGCACTGAAGCTTTCTTT. Residues: CASSLLNYRVSGTEAFF. Filled out from reference TRBV7-9 and TRBJ1-1, the complete variable domain reads DTGVSQNPRHKITKRGQNVTFRCDPISEHNRLYWYRQTLGQGPEFLTYFQNEAQLEKSRLLSDRFSAERPKGSFSTLEIQRTEQGDSAMYLCASSLLNYRVSGTEAFFGQGTRLTVV.